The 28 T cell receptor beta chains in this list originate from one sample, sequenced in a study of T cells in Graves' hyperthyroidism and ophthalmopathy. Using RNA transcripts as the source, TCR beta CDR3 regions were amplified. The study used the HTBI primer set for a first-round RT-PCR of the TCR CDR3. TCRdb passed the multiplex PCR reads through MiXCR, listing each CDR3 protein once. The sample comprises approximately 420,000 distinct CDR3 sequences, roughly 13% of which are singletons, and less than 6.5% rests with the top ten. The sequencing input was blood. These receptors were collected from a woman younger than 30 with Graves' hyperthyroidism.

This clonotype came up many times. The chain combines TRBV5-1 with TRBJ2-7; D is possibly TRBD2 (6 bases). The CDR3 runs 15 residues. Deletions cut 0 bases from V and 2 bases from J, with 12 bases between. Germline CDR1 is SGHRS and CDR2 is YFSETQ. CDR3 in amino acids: CASSLGVEGPYEQYF. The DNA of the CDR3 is TGCGCCAGCAGCTTGGGCGTGGAGGGTCCCTACGAGCAGTACTTC.

The CDR3 DNA sequence: TGCAGCGTTGAAGGTATCAGGGGTTACGAGCAGTACTTC. It translates to CSVEGIRGYEQYF. The rearrangement joins TRBV29-1 to TRBJ2-7; a possible D gene is TRBD1 (6 bases). The CDR3 spans 13 residues. CDR1 SQVTM and CDR2 ANQGSEA come from the germline V gene. The ends were cut back, 1 base at V and 4 bases at J, with 11 bases in the middle.

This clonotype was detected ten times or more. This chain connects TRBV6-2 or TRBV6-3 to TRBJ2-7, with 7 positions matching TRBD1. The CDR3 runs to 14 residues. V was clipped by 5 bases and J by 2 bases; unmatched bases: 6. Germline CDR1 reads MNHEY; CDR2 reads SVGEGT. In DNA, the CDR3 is TGTGCCAGCAGTGGCCGGGACAGCACCTACGAGCAGTACTTC. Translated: CASSGRDSTYEQYF.

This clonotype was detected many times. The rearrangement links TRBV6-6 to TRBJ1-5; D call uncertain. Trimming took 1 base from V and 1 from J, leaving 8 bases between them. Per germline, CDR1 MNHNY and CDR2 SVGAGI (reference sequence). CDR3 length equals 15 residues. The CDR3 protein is CASSYFRDSNQPQHF. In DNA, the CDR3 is TGTGCCAGCAGTTACTTCAGAGACAGCAATCAGCCCCAGCATTTT.

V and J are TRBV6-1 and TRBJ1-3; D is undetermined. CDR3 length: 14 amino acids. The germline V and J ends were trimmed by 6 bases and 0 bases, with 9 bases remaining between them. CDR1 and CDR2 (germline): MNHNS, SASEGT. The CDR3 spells CASSPDVSGNTIYF. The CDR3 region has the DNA TGTGCCAGCAGCCCTGACGTCTCTGGAAACACCATATATTTT.

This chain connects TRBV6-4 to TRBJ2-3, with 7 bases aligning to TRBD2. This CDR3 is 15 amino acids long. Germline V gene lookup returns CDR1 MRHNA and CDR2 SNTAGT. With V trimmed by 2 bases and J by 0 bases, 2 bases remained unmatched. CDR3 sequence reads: CASSDGRASTDTQYF. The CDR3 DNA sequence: TGTGCCAGCAGTGACGGGAGGGCTAGCACAGATACGCAGTATTTT.

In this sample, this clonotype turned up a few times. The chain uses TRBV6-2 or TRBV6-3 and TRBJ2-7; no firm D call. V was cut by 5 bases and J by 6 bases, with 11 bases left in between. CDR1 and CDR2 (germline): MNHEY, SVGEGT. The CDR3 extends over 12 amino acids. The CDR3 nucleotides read TGTGCCAGCAGTCGGCCCCAGACCGAGCAGTACTTC. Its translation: CASSRPQTEQYF.

The CDR3 sequence: CASSPLLAGGAQETQYF. The CDR3 DNA follows: TGTGCCAGCAGCCCCCTTCTAGCGGGAGGAGCCCAAGAGACCCAGTACTTC. This rearrangement joins TRBV7-9 to TRBJ2-5, with 11 bases lining up with TRBD2. V was pared by 5 bases and J by 1 base, with 9 bases of the junction left unmatched. CDR3 size: 17 residues. The germline gives CDR1 SEHNR, CDR2 FQNEAQ (reference sequence).

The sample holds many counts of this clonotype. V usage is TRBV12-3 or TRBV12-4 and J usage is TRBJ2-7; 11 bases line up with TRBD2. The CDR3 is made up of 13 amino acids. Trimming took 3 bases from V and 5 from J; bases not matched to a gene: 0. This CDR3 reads CASSFSGRDEQYF. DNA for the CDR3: TGTGCCAGCAGTTTTAGCGGGAGGGACGAGCAGTACTTC.

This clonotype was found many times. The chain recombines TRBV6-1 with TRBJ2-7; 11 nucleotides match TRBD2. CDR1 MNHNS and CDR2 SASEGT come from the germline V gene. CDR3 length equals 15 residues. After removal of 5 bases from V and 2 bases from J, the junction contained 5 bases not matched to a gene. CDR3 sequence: CASSQIAGGPYEQYF. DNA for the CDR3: TGTGCCAGCAGTCAGATAGCGGGAGGGCCCTACGAGCAGTACTTC.

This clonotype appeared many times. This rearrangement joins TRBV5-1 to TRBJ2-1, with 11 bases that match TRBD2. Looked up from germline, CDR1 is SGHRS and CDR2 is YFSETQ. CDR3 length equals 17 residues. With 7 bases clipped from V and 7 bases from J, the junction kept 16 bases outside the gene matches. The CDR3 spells CASSYLGSGRAGNEQFF. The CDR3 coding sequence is TGCGCCAGCTCCTACCTGGGTAGCGGGAGGGCGGGGAATGAGCAGTTCTTC.

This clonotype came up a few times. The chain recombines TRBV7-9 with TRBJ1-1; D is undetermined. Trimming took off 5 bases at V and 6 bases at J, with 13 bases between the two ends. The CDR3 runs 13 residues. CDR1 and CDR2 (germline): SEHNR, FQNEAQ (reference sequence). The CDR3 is CASSPIERSEAFF. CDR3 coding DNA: TGTGCCAGCAGCCCTATCGAGAGATCTGAAGCTTTCTTT.

Here the CDR3 reads CASRQGQGATGELFF. DNA of the CDR3: TGTGCCAGCAGACAGGGACAGGGGGCCACCGGGGAGCTGTTTTTT. This chain links TRBV28 with TRBJ2-2; the match to TRBD1 covers 12 bases. The germline gives CDR1 MDHEN, CDR2 SYDVKM. The CDR3 consists of 15 residues. The V and J ends lost 6 bases and 4 bases, in that order; junction bases with no gene match: 3. Full variable domain (outside the CDR3, taken from reference TRBV28 and TRBJ2-2): DVKVTQSSRYLVKRTGEKVFLECVQDMDHENMFWYRQDPGLGLRLIYFSYDVKMKEKGDIPEGYSVSREKKERFSLILESASTNQTSMYLCASRQGQGATGELFFGEGSRLTVL.

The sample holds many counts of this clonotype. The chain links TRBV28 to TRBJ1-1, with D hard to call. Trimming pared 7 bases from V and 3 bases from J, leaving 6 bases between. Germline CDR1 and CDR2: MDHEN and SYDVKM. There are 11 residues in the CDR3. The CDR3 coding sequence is TGTGCCAGCAAGCGGGACACTGAAGCTTTCTTT. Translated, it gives CASKRDTEAFF.

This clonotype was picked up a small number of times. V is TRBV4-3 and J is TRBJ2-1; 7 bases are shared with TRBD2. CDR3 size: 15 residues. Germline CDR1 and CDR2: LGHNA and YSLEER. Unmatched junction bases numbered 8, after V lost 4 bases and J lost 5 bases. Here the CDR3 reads CASSPQRAGDNEQFF. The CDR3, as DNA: TGCGCCAGCAGCCCCCAAAGGGCGGGGGACAATGAGCAGTTCTTC.

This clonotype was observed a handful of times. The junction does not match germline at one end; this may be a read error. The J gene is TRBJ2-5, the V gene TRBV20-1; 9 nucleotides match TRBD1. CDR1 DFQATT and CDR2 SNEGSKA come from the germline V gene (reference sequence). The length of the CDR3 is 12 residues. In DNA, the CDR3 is TGCAGTGCTAGCACGACAGGGGGGGACTGGAACTTC. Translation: CSASTTGGDWNF.

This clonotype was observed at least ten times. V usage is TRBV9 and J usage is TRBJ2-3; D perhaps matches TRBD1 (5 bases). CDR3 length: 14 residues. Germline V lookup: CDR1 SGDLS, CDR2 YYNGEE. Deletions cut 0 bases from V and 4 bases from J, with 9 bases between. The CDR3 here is CASSVGAGSDTQYF. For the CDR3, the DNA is TGTGCCAGCAGCGTAGGGGCAGGGTCAGATACGCAGTATTTT.

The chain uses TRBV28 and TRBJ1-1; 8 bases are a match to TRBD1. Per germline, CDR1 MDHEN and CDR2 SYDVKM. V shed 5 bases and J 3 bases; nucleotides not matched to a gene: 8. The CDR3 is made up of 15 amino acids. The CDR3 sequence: CASSPRDRPYTEAFF. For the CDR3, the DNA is TGTGCCAGCAGTCCTAGGGACAGGCCGTACACTGAAGCTTTCTTT.

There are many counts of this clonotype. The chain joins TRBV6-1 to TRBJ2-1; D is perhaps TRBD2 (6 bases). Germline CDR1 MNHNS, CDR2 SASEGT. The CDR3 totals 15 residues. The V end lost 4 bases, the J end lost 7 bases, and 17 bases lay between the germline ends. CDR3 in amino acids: CASSVSWEVVNEQFF. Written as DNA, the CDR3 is TGTGCCAGCAGTGTTAGCTGGGAGGTGGTGAATGAGCAGTTCTTC.

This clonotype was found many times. The CDR3 reads CASSLNTDYEQYF. CDR3 nucleotide sequence: TGTGCCAGCAGTTTAAACACCGACTACGAGCAGTACTTC. The chain is built from TRBV12-3 or TRBV12-4 and TRBJ2-7; D not resolved. Trimming left V 2 bases short and J 3 bases short, with 8 bases between. This CDR3 spans 13 amino acids.

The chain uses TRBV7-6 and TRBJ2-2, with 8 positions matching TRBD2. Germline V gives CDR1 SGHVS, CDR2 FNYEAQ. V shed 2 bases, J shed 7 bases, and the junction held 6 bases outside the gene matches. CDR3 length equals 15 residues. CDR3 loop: CASSLWGLEDGELFF. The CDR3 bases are TGTGCCAGCAGCTTATGGGGACTAGAGGACGGGGAGCTGTTTTTT.

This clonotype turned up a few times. The CDR3 is CSVRLGDTQYF. The CDR3, as DNA: TGCAGCGTTAGACTAGGAGATACGCAGTATTTT. The chain uses TRBV29-1 and TRBJ2-3, with a possible D match to TRBD2 (6 bases). CDR3 length: 11 amino acids. The germline V gene encodes CDR1 SQVTM and CDR2 ANQGSEA. Trimming removed 5 bases from V and 5 bases from J, with 8 bases in between.

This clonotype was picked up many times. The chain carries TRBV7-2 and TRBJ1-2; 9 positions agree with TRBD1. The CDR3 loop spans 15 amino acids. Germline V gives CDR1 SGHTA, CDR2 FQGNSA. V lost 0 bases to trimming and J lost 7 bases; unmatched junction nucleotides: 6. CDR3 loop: CASSLARDRVFGYTF. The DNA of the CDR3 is TGTGCCAGCAGCTTAGCTAGGGACAGGGTGTTTGGCTACACCTTC. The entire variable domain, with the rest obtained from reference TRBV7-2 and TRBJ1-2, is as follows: GAGVSQSPSNKVTEKGKDVELRCDPISGHTALYWYRQSLGQGLEFLIYFQGNSAPDKSGLPSDRFSAERTGGSVSTLTIQRTQQEDSAVYLCASSLARDRVFGYTFGSGTRLTVV.

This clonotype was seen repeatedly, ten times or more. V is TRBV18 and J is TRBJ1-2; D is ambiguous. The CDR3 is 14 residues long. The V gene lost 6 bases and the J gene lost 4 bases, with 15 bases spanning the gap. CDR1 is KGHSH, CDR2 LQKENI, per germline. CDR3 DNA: TGTGCCAGCTCCTCCTCAGATCGAGGCTATGGCTACACCTTC. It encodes CASSSSDRGYGYTF. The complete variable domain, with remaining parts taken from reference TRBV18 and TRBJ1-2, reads NAGVMQNPRHLVRRRGQEARLRCSPMKGHSHVYWYRQLPEEGLKFMVYLQKENIIDESGMPKERFSAEFPKEGPSILRIQQVVRGDSAAYFCASSSSDRGYGYTFGSGTRLTVV.

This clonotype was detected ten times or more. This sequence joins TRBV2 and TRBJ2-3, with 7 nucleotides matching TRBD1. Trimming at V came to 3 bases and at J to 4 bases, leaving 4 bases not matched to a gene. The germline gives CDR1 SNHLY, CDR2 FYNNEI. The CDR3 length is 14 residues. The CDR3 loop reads CASSDRGLADTQYF. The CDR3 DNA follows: TGTGCCAGCAGTGACAGGGGGTTGGCAGATACGCAGTATTTT. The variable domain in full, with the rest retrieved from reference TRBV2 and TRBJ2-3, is EPEVTQTPSHQVTQMGQEVILRCVPISNHLYFYWYRQILGQKVEFLVSFYNNEISEKSEIFDDQFSVERPDGSNFTLKIRSTKLEDSAMYFCASSDRGLADTQYFGPGTRLTVL.

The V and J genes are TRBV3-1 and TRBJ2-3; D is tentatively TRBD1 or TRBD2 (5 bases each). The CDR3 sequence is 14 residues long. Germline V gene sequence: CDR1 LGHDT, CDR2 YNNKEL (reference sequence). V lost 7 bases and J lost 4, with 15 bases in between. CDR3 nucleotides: TGTGCCAGCACCCCGGGGCCGTGGTCAGATACGCAGTATTTT. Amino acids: CASTPGPWSDTQYF.

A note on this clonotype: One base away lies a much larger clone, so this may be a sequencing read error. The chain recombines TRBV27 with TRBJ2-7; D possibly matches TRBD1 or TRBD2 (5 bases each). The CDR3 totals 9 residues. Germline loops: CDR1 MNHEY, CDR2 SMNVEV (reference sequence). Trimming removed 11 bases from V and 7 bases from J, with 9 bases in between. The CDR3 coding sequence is TGTGCCGGGGGAGATGAGCAGTACTTC. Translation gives CAGGDEQYF.

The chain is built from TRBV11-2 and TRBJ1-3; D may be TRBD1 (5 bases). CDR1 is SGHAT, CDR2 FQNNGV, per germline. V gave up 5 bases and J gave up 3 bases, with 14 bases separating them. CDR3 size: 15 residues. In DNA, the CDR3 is TGTGCCAGCAGCCCGGGAACAGGCCATGGAAACACCATATATTTT. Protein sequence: CASSPGTGHGNTIYF.